Shown below are 13 T cell receptor beta chains from a single sample sequenced in a study of blood T cell repertoires in COVID-19. Produced via immunoSEQ multiplex PCR; TCRdb's table is partial and in-frame only. The sample has 200,000 to 250,000 clones; approximately 82% are singletons. The sample taken for sequencing was peripheral blood. These receptors were obtained from a woman aged 80 or over with acute or convalescent COVID-19.

The chain employs TRBV7-2 and TRBJ2-3; 10 nucleotides line up with TRBD1. The V gene's germline CDR1 is SGHTA and CDR2 FQGNSA. The trim removed 1 base at V and 3 bases at J, leaving 4 bases unmatched. This CDR3 contains 16 residues. In DNA, the CDR3 is TGTGCCAGCAGCTTAGGGGGACAGGGGCGGACAGATACGCAGTATTTT. As protein: CASSLGGQGRTDTQYF.

This clone was observed a handful of times. The genes are TRBV10-3 and TRBJ1-1; 7 positions agree with TRBD1. This CDR3 comprises 15 residues. The germline V gene encodes CDR1 ENHRY and CDR2 SYGVKD. V dropped 3 bases and J dropped 0; count of bases not matched to a gene: 4. The CDR3 sequence is CAISDRQGMNTEAFF. DNA for the CDR3: TGTGCCATCAGTGATAGACAGGGAATGAACACTGAAGCTTTCTTT.

This clone was seen a single time. V gene TRBV2 combines with J gene TRBJ2-2, with TRBD1 identical over 9 bases. V was pared by 7 bases and J by 7 bases, with 4 bases of the junction left unmatched. Per the germline V gene, CDR1 is SNHLY and CDR2 is FYNNEI. This CDR3 is built from 13 residues. The DNA for the CDR3 is TGTGCCAGCACACAGGGGGCAAGCGGGGAGCTGTTTTTT. Amino acids: CASTQGASGELFF.

V and J are TRBV5-1 and TRBJ2-7, with 9 bases lining up with TRBD1. Trimming removed 6 bases from V and 2 bases from J; junction bases left unmatched: 6. CDR1 SGHRS and CDR2 YFSETQ come from the germline V gene. CDR3 length equals 14 residues. This chain's CDR3 is CASTETGGTYEQYF. The CDR3 nucleotides are TGCGCCAGCACAGAGACAGGGGGGACCTACGAGCAGTACTTC.

The chain recombines TRBV29-1 with TRBJ2-7; 7 bases line up with TRBD2. Per the germline V gene, CDR1 is SQVTM and CDR2 is ANQGSEA. Trimming removed 4 bases from V and 6 bases from J; junction bases left unmatched: 3. The CDR3 contains 11 residues. The CDR3 reads CSVGGGREQYF. The CDR3 nucleotides read TGCAGCGTTGGGGGAGGGCGCGAGCAGTACTTC.

The chain couples TRBV2 to TRBJ2-7, with D uncertain. This CDR3 is built from 12 residues. The V end lost 6 bases, the J end lost 4 bases, and 10 bases lay between the germline ends. Germline CDR1 is SNHLY and CDR2 is FYNNEI. For the CDR3, the DNA is TGTGCCAGCAGGTGGCAGTCTTACGAGCAGTACTTC. Its translation is CASRWQSYEQYF.

The chain carries TRBV9 and TRBJ1-2; 7 nucleotides match TRBD1. Germline trimming cut 4 bases from V and 4 bases from J; bases unmatched to any gene: 13. Germline V gene lookup returns CDR1 SGDLS and CDR2 YYNGEE. The CDR3 consists of 16 residues. In DNA, the CDR3 is TGTGCCAGCAGCCCCCCCGGAGGAACAGGGGCCTATGGCTACACCTTC. Its translation: CASSPPGGTGAYGYTF. Looking up the rest from reference TRBV9 and TRBJ1-2 gives the full variable domain: DSGVTQTPKHLITATGQRVTLRCSPRSGDLSVYWYQQSLDQGLQFLIQYYNGEERAKGNILERFSAQQFPDLHSELNLSSLELGDSALYFCASSPPGGTGAYGYTFGSGTRLTVV.

The chain recombines TRBV9 with TRBJ1-4, with unresolved D. Germline V gives CDR1 SGDLS, CDR2 YYNGEE. This CDR3 is 14 amino acids long. V was clipped by 0 bases and J by 8 bases, with 11 bases between them. The CDR3 DNA reads TGTGCCAGCAGCGTAGAGTCGACGGGAGAAAAACTGTTTTTT. Its translation: CASSVESTGEKLFF.

V gene TRBV9 combines with J gene TRBJ2-5, with 9 positions matching TRBD2. The germline gives CDR1 SGDLS, CDR2 YYNGEE. The CDR3 has 17 amino acids. With 0 bases clipped from V and 4 bases from J, the junction kept 10 bases outside the gene matches. The CDR3 loop reads CASSVGGPGTSRETQYF. CDR3 sequence (DNA): TGTGCCAGCAGCGTAGGAGGCCCCGGGACTAGCAGAGAGACCCAGTACTTC.

The CDR3 protein is CASSLTAGTEAFF. The DNA for the CDR3 is TGCGCCAGCAGCCTCACGGCCGGGACAGAAGCTTTCTTT. This sequence joins TRBV4-1 and TRBJ1-1; TRBD1 is a possible D gene (6 bases). Trimming pared 4 bases from V and 8 bases from J, leaving 14 bases between. CDR1 is MGHRA and CDR2 is YSYEKL in the germline V gene. The CDR3 has 13 residues.

The chain joins TRBV5-4 to TRBJ2-4; TRBD1 might be the D (5 bases). Trimming stripped 2 bases from V and 8 bases from J, with 11 bases between. CDR1 and CDR2 from the germline V gene are SGHNT and YYREEE (reference sequence). This CDR3 contains 13 residues. For the CDR3, the DNA is TGTGCCAGCAGCTTCCCTGACAGCGACATTCAGTACTTC. Translation: CASSFPDSDIQYF.

As to this clone: Other DNA sequences from this sample encode an identical CDR3 as well. V usage is TRBV18 and J usage is TRBJ1-1; weak D call: TRBD1 (5 bases). CDR3 length: 16 residues. The V end lost 1 base, the J end lost 0 bases, and 12 bases lay between the germline ends. Germline values: CDR1 KGHSH, CDR2 LQKENI. Written as DNA, the CDR3 is TGTGCCAGCTCACCACGGCAGGGCGGCATGAACACTGAAGCTTTCTTT. This codes for CASSPRQGGMNTEAFF. The full variable domain, its missing parts supplied by reference TRBV18 and TRBJ1-1, is NAGVMQNPRHLVRRRGQEARLRCSPMKGHSHVYWYRQLPEEGLKFMVYLQKENIIDESGMPKERFSAEFPKEGPSILRIQQVVRGDSAAYFCASSPRQGGMNTEAFFGQGTRLTVV.

The chain combines TRBV9 with TRBJ1-5; D is perhaps TRBD1 (5 bases). CDR1 and CDR2 from the germline V gene are SGDLS and YYNGEE. This CDR3 comprises 15 residues. The V gene lost 0 bases and the J gene lost 3 bases, with 10 bases spanning the gap. This CDR3 reads CASSVAGGTNQPQHF. CDR3 DNA sequence: TGTGCCAGCAGCGTAGCAGGAGGGACCAATCAGCCCCAGCATTTT.